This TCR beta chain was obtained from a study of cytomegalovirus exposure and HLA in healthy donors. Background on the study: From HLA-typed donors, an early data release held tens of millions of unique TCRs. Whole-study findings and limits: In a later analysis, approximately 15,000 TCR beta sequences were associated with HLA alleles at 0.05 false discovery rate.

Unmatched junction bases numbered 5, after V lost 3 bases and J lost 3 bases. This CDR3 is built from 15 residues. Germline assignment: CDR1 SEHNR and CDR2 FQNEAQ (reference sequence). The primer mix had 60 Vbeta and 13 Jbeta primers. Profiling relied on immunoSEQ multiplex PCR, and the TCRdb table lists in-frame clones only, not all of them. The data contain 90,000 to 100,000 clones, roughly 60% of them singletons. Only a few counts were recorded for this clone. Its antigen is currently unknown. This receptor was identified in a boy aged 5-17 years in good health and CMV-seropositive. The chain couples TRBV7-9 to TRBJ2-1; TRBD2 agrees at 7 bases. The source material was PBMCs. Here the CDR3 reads CASSFGLADYNEQFF. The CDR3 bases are TGTGCCAGCAGCTTTGGCCTAGCGGACTACAATGAGCAGTTCTTC.